The sequence of this TCR beta chain was determined in a study of T cell responses to AZD1222 COVID-19 vaccine. Per the germline V gene, CDR1 is GTSNPN and CDR2 is SVGIG (reference sequence). The CDR3 is 16 residues long. V was clipped by 3 bases and J by 4 bases, with 21 bases between them. Sequenced by immunoSEQ multiplex PCR; TCRdb stores in-frame clones only, minus some. The sample holds about 130,000 clones, 85% to 95% seen once. The chain joins TRBV30 to TRBJ1-1; D is unclear. Sequenced here: peripheral blood, sampled on day 0 of AZD1222 vaccination. The TCR comes from an adult in good health. The CDR3 loop is CAWRFLGRAEGTEAFF. DNA of the CDR3: TGTGCCTGGAGGTTCCTAGGGCGGGCCGAGGGCACTGAAGCTTTCTTT.